These 6 T cell receptor beta chains came from one sample sequenced in a study of neoadjuvant anti-PD-1 for oral cavity cancer (dated by TCRdb to about 2021). This sample's time point label indicates: before neoadjuvant nivolumab. The library was built by means of the immunoSEQ multiplex PCR assay. TCRdb mirrors the immuneACCESS table, restricted to in-frame sequences. Some clones are absent from its copies; in checked studies, under half trace to an unresolved V gene, and the reason for the others is unknown. The sample table records approximately 67,000 clones; about four fifths of these occur just once. The top ten clonotypes cover roughly 3.5% of the sample. The source material was PBMCs, sampled before nivolumab (anti-PD-1) treatment. The receptors were gathered from a person aged 35-79 years with oral cavity squamous cell carcinoma.

V is TRBV5-4 and J is TRBJ2-1; D uncertain. The V gene's germline CDR1 is SGHNT and CDR2 YYREEE (reference sequence). The CDR3 contains 11 residues. V was clipped by 0 bases and J by 10 bases, with 5 bases between them. CDR3 loop: CASSLDREQFF. The CDR3 nucleotides read TGTGCCAGCAGCTTGGATCGGGAGCAGTTCTTC. The variable domain in full, completed from reference TRBV5-4 and TRBJ2-1, reads ETGVTQSPTHLIKTRGQQVTLRCSSQSGHNTVSWYQQALGQGPQFIFQYYREEENGRGNFPPRFSGLQFPNYSSELNVNALELDDSALYLCASSLDREQFFGPGTRLTVL.

The rearrangement joins TRBV27 to TRBJ1-5; a possible D gene is TRBD1 (5 bases). V was pared by 2 bases and J by 0 bases, with 8 bases between. CDR3 length: 15 residues. The germline V gene encodes CDR1 MNHEY and CDR2 SMNVEV (reference sequence). DNA of the CDR3: TGTGCCAGCAGTTTAGGGACTTCTAGCAATCAGCCCCAGCATTTT. This translates into CASSLGTSSNQPQHF.

The chain's CDR3 is CASSFLGQGALGYTF. In DNA, the CDR3 is TGTGCCAGCAGTTTCCTCGGACAGGGGGCTCTTGGCTACACCTTC. V and J are TRBV27 and TRBJ1-2; 11 nucleotides line up with TRBD1. The germline V gene has CDR1 MNHEY and CDR2 SMNVEV (reference sequence). The trim removed 3 bases at V and 7 bases at J, leaving 7 bases unmatched. The CDR3 is made up of 15 amino acids.

The J gene is TRBJ1-2, the V gene TRBV7-3; D gene ambiguous. V was clipped by 2 bases and J by 1 base, with 14 bases between them. The CDR3 covers 16 residues. Germline V gene data show CDR1 as SGHTA and CDR2 as FQGTGA. The CDR3 region is CASSLSPPGNNYGYTF. The CDR3 DNA sequence: TGTGCCAGCAGCTTATCTCCGCCAGGAAATAACTATGGCTACACCTTC.

J is TRBJ1-5 and V is TRBV15, with 9 bases identical to TRBD1. The CDR3 spans 14 residues. Losses at the gene ends were 4 bases for V and 16 bases for J; bases not matched to a gene: 14. CDR1 and CDR2 from the germline V gene are LNHNV and YYDKDF (reference sequence). CDR3 coding DNA: TGTGCCACCAGCAACCGGACAGGGGCCCCGCTCCGTCATTTT. It encodes CATSNRTGAPLRHF.

The chain recombines TRBV7-3 with TRBJ1-1, with 7 nucleotides matching TRBD1. The J segment lost 5 bases and the V segment lost 2 bases, leaving 2 bases of the junction unmatched. The CDR3 covers 13 residues. Germline CDR1 SGHTA, CDR2 FQGTGA. The CDR3 spells CASSLQGGTEAFF. The CDR3 DNA sequence: TGTGCCAGCAGCTTACAGGGGGGGACTGAAGCTTTCTTT.